The T cell receptor (beta chain) under discussion was sequenced for a study of beta chain features in type 1 diabetes. Study-level results: Patients' naive, central memory and Treg TCRB repertoires seemed closer to one another than those of healthy donors. Sequencing of cDNA might inflate the share of cells that strongly express TCR. Shortening that was moderate but significant affected the TCRB CDR3s of Type 1 diabetes patients in all four CD4+ subsets.

Expressed TCRB transcripts were sequenced because the entire RNA isolate underwent reverse transcription. Average reads for naive, central memory and regulatory T cell samples were about 3.7 million. Assay used: immunoSEQ multiplex PCR; TCRdb lists only in-frame clones, some missing. The data contain around 300,000 clones, approximately 9.9% of them singletons. Trimming pared 4 bases from V and 7 bases from J, leaving 8 bases between. Germline V gene lookup returns CDR1 SNHLY and CDR2 FYNNEI. This CDR3 spans 12 amino acids. Remarks on this clone: Its antigen is still unknown.

The clonotype comes from a young woman in good health. The gene calls are TRBV2 and TRBJ2-1; D is uncertain. Sequencing was done on a sample of naive CD4+ T cells from blood. As DNA, the CDR3 is TGTGCCAGCAGTGCTAGTGGGAATGAGCAGTTCTTC. As protein: CASSASGNEQFF.